The 2 T cell receptor beta chains listed next were all sequenced from one sample in a study of vaccination and CD4 T cells after COVID-19. Each CDR3 protein gets one entry after TCRdb re-called the PCR reads with MiXCR. The sample has 25,000 to 30,000 distinct CDR3 sequences, around 49% seen once. The time point: late sampling 161 to 241 days after vaccination in a few convalescent patients. The specimen comprised CD4+ T cells from blood, sampled about 7 months after SARS-CoV-2 vaccination. Receptor source: a human donor who had recovered from COVID-19.

The chain employs TRBV7-8 and TRBJ2-7; perhaps TRBD1 as D (5 bases). Germline V CDR1 and CDR2: SGHVS, FQNEAQ. The CDR3 consists of 12 residues. V lost 8 bases and J 2 bases, leaving 10 bases between the germline ends. Here the CDR3 DNA reads TGTGCCAGCGCGACAGACACCTACGAGCAGTACTTC. Translation: CASATDTYEQYF.

Of note for this clonotype: The junction shows a germline mismatch at one end, possibly a read error. This sequence joins TRBV7-8 and TRBJ2-2; 10 bases line up with TRBD1. Germline V gene lookup returns CDR1 SGHVS and CDR2 FQNEAQ. The CDR3 totals 15 residues. CDR3 coding DNA: TGTGCCAGCAGCCGACAGGGGGCGAAAACCGGGGAGCTGTTTTTT. Encoded protein: CASSRQGAKTGELFF.